These 20 T cell receptor beta chains share one sample of origin, sequenced in a study of breast tumors, draining lymph nodes, adjacent tissues. Samples came from axillary lymph nodes draining the breast cancer. Using its own MiXCR run on the multiplex PCR reads, TCRdb lists one record per CDR3 protein. The sample has about 270,000 distinct CDR3 sequences, over 25% seen once. What was sequenced was axillary lymph node tissue. The receptors were sampled from a female donor with breast cancer. Some clones in this sample may be carry-over from other donors' samples.

Remarks on this clonotype: This may be a read error, as it is one base from a much larger clone. The J gene is TRBJ1-2, the V gene TRBV3-1; D remains ambiguous. This CDR3 has 12 residues. Looked up from germline, CDR1 is LGHDT and CDR2 is YNNKEL (reference sequence). The CDR3 DNA sequence: TGTGCCAGCAGCCAATACTTCTATGGCTACGCCTTC. Protein sequence: CASSQYFYGYAF.

V and J are TRBV4-1 and TRBJ2-7; D is perhaps TRBD2 (5 bases). Trimming pared 0 bases from V and 1 base from J, leaving 7 bases between. The germline V gene encodes CDR1 MGHRA and CDR2 YSYEKL. The CDR3 covers 14 residues. The CDR3 region is CASSQDEGSYEQYF. In DNA, the CDR3 is TGCGCCAGCAGCCAAGATGAGGGTTCCTACGAGCAGTACTTC.

This clonotype was detected ten times or more. J is TRBJ2-5 and V is TRBV30, with D possibly called TRBD1 or TRBD2 (5 bases each). The CDR3 contains 11 residues. Germline CDR1 is GTSNPN and CDR2 is SVGIG (reference sequence). V shed 7 bases and J shed 5 bases, with 11 bases lying between them. In DNA form, the CDR3 reads TGTGCCTCGGGACGTATGGAGACCCAGTACTTC. It is translated as CASGRMETQYF.

The table lists this clonotype with many counts. V and J are TRBV9 and TRBJ2-3; 8 bases fit TRBD2. CDR1 and CDR2 from the germline V gene are SGDLS and YYNGEE. The CDR3 consists of 16 residues. Germline trimming cut 5 bases from V and 0 bases from J; bases unmatched to any gene: 8. The CDR3 loop is CASRSSGEGSTDTQYF. CDR3 DNA sequence: TGTGCCAGCAGAAGTAGCGGGGAAGGGAGCACAGATACGCAGTATTTT.

The rearrangement links TRBV25-1 to TRBJ2-5; tentatively, D is TRBD1 (6 bases). The CDR3 covers 15 residues. Trimming cost V 2 bases and J 0 bases, with 10 bases left between them. Germline lookup yields CDR1 MGHDK and CDR2 SYGVNS. The CDR3 DNA follows: TGTGCCAGCAGTGAAGGGGGCCGTGACCAAGAGACCCAGTACTTC. It translates to CASSEGGRDQETQYF.

This clonotype came up many times. The chain has TRBV6-1 and TRBJ1-6; D is possibly TRBD1 (5 bases). This CDR3 has 15 residues. Germline CDR1 and CDR2: MNHNS and SASEGT. V lost 3 bases to trimming and J lost 7 bases, with 13 bases between them. CDR3 DNA: TGTGCCAGCAGTGACGGGGCAGGGAACAATTCACCCCTCCACTTT. Translated: CASSDGAGNNSPLHF.

This clonotype has a count of ten or more. The rearrangement uses TRBV4-2 and TRBJ2-1; D is unresolved. The CDR3 contains 15 residues. V lost 2 bases and J 6 bases, leaving 14 bases between the germline ends. Germline CDR1 LGHNA, CDR2 YNFKEQ. In DNA form, the CDR3 reads TGTGCCAGCAGCCAACAAGCCCGGTCCGGCAATGAGCAGTTCTTC. Protein product: CASSQQARSGNEQFF.

The chain links TRBV2 to TRBJ2-7; TRBD1 matches at 8 bases. The V and J ends lost 2 bases and 5 bases, in that order; junction bases with no gene match: 5. From germline, CDR1 is SNHLY and CDR2 FYNNEI. The CDR3 contains 14 residues. CDR3 amino acids: CASSEQGAAHEQYF. CDR3 DNA: TGTGCCAGCAGTGAACAGGGGGCGGCGCACGAGCAGTACTTC.

This clonotype was found many times. The chain joins TRBV12-5 to TRBJ1-6, with D possibly being TRBD1 (6 bases). The V and J ends lost 1 base and 8 bases respectively, with 21 bases between them. The CDR3 is 18 residues long. Germline V gene sequence: CDR1 LGHNT, CDR2 FRNRAP. The CDR3: CASGLESVGGAGDSPLHF. CDR3 DNA: TGTGCTAGTGGTTTGGAGAGTGTGGGGGGCGCGGGTGATTCACCCCTCCACTTT.

Remarks on this clonotype: Possible read error: a much larger clone is one base away. This chain links TRBV2 with TRBJ2-4; either TRBD1 or TRBD2 may supply D (5 bases each). With 6 bases removed from V and 6 bases from J, the gap between germline ends came to 12 bases. Germline V gene data show CDR1 as SNHLY and CDR2 as FYNNEI. CDR3 length equals 13 residues. The CDR3 region has the DNA TGTGCCAGCAGCTGGGACCGCAGAAACATTCAGTACTTC. This encodes CASSWDRRNIQYF. Complete variable domain (other parts from reference TRBV2 and TRBJ2-4): EPEVTQTPSHQVTQMGQEVILRCVPISNHLYFYWYRQILGQKVEFLVSFYNNEISEKSEIFDDQFSVERPDGSNFTLKIRSTKLEDSAMYFCASSWDRRNIQYFGAGTRLSVL.

This clonotype was seen ten or more times. V usage is TRBV12-3 or TRBV12-4 and J usage is TRBJ2-2; no clear D. The CDR3 sequence is 17 residues long. Trimming shortened V by 3 bases and J by 0 bases, and 14 bases separated the two germline ends. The CDR3 loop is CASSFSPLEPNTGELFF. DNA of the CDR3: TGTGCCAGCAGTTTTTCGCCTCTGGAGCCGAACACCGGGGAGCTGTTTTTT.

This clonotype has a count of ten or more. J is TRBJ2-7 and V is TRBV7-2; 10 nucleotides agree with TRBD2. Trimming took 1 base from V and 10 from J; bases not matched to a gene: 7. Germline lookup yields CDR1 SGHTA and CDR2 FQGNSA. The CDR3 length is 14 residues. Here the CDR3 reads CASSLGSASGSQYF. The CDR3 DNA is TGTGCCAGCAGCTTAGGTTCGGCTAGCGGGAGTCAGTACTTC.

This clonotype was detected many times. The V and J genes are TRBV20-1 and TRBJ2-1; weak D call: TRBD2 (5 bases). This CDR3 contains 15 residues. Germline V gene sequence: CDR1 DFQATT, CDR2 SNEGSKA (reference sequence). V was cut by 5 bases and J by 10 bases, with 24 bases left in between. The CDR3 DNA follows: TGCAGTGCTTCACCAACGCTGGGATCCGGGGTCGAGCAGTTCTTC. Its translation: CSASPTLGSGVEQFF.

This clonotype was recorded many times. The V call is TRBV19, the J call TRBJ2-7; 7 nucleotides agree with TRBD2. The CDR3 totals 16 residues. V dropped 4 bases and J dropped 5; count of bases not matched to a gene: 14. Germline-derived CDR1 and CDR2 are LNHDA and SQIVND (reference sequence). The CDR3 bases are TGTGCCAGTAGTACGACCGGGACTAACGATGCCCACGAGCAGTACTTC. The encoded protein is CASSTTGTNDAHEQYF.

This clonotype showed up many times. The genes are TRBV4-2 and TRBJ1-2; D possibly corresponds to TRBD1 (5 bases). The CDR3 spans 17 residues. Germline V lookup: CDR1 LGHNA, CDR2 YNFKEQ. Trimming removed 5 bases from V and 4 bases from J, with 23 bases in between. DNA for the CDR3: TGTGCCAGCAGCGAAGCTCCCCAGGGCGCGGGGAGCTATGGCTACACCTTC. As protein: CASSEAPQGAGSYGYTF.

This chain connects TRBV5-1 to TRBJ2-5, with 9 bases identical to TRBD2. Germline assignment: CDR1 SGHRS and CDR2 YFSETQ. The CDR3 is 16 residues long. The ends lost 3 bases at V and 5 bases at J; junction bases unmatched: 11. As DNA, the CDR3 is TGCGCCAGCAGCTCACCAGGGCTAGCGGGATATGAGACCCAGTACTTC. It translates to CASSSPGLAGYETQYF.

This clonotype was seen only once. With a much larger clone just one base away, this may be a read error. The chain combines TRBV6-6 with TRBJ2-3; 7 positions agree with TRBD1. Germline lookup yields CDR1 MNHNY and CDR2 SVGAGI (reference sequence). The CDR3 has 11 residues. Germline trimming cut 8 bases from V and 4 bases from J; bases unmatched to any gene: 0. This CDR3 is CASGTADTQYF. The CDR3 nucleotides read TGTGCCAGCGGGACAGCAGATACGCAGTATTTT.

This clonotype came up many times. This chain links TRBV7-9 with TRBJ1-3, with 9 nucleotides matching TRBD1. CDR1 and CDR2 (germline): SEHNR, FQNEAQ (reference sequence). This CDR3 is 15 amino acids long. V was clipped by 5 bases and J by 4 bases; unmatched bases: 6. The CDR3 DNA follows: TGTGCCAGCAGCACCATGGGACAGGGAGGAAACACCATATATTTT. This codes for CASSTMGQGGNTIYF.

This clonotype has a count of ten or more. V usage is TRBV5-1 and J usage is TRBJ2-7; TRBD1 matches 8 bases. Germline V CDR1 and CDR2: SGHRS, YFSETQ. The J segment lost 3 bases and the V segment lost 0 bases, leaving 11 bases of the junction unmatched. This CDR3 contains 17 residues. The CDR3 sequence: CASSLAIVTGTGYEQYF. The CDR3 bases are TGCGCCAGCAGCTTGGCCATCGTGACCGGGACAGGCTACGAGCAGTACTTC.

As regards this clonotype: A much larger clone is a single base away; this may be a read error. The CDR3 does not close with the conserved phenylalanine or tryptophan, likely indicating a read error. The rearrangement joins TRBV11-3 to TRBJ2-1; a possible D gene is TRBD2 (6 bases). V was clipped by 3 bases and J by 9 bases, with 9 bases between them. The CDR3 runs to 12 residues. Germline CDR1 reads SGHNT; CDR2 reads YENEEA. CDR3: CASSFPGLEQFL. CDR3 DNA sequence: TGTGCCAGCAGCTTCCCGGGACTTGAGCAGTTCCTC.